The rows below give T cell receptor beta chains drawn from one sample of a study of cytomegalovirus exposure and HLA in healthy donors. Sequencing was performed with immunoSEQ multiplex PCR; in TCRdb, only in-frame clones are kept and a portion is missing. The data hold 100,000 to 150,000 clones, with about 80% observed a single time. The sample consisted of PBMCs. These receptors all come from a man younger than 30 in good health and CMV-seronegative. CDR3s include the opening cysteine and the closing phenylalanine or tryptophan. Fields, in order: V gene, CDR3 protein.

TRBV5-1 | CASRAVTGGGTEAFF
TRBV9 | CASSPQDRVDYEQYF
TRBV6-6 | CASSGSVSPSYEQYF
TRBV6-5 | CASSYGGSPYNEQFF
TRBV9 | CASSDGTGYSPLHF
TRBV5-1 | CASSLGQVSYEQYF
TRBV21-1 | CASSKERRQGNDTEAFF
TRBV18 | CASSSAGQGAGELFF
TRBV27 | CASSYRGHYNEQFF
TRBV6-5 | CASSYSLAASTDTQYF
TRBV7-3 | CASSDSSSSYNEQFF
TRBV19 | CATLENEKLFF
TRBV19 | CASSIGQGADTF
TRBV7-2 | CASSPRQGAGETQYF
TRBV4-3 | CASSQDFRGLEQYF
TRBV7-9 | CASSEQGAEAFF
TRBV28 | CASTAQRGRTNGYTF
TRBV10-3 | CAISATGSLGGANVLTF
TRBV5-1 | CASSLRERYNEQFF
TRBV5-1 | CASSWGGASTDTQYF
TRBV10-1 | CASSGRGRVDTQYF
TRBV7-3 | CASSLSGQGNGNTIYF
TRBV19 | CASSIGGLAGVETQYF
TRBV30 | CAWSVQAGSYEQYF
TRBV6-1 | CASSDRLAGGYTF
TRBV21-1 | CASSKVLAGGNYEQYF
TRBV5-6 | CASSLGQGVTGELFF
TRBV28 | CASSLPEGGNEQFF
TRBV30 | CAWAGAGNTIYF
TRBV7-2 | CASSLKTGSSTEAFF
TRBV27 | CASSPERSSYNEQFF
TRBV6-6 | CASRHIAGGWEQFF
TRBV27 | CASSPLLGIGADTQYF
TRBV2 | CASSAPAVGETQYF
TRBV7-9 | CSSSLGGEDQPQHF
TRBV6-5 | CATTWERISNSPLHF
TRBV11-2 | CASSLVKGTDYNEQFF
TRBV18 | CASSPGTGGLYEQYF
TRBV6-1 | CASSDQGRIRETQYF
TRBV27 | CASSFGGGGIYEQYF
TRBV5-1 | CASSPGQGRGQETQYF
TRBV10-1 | CASSEGGDNTGELFF